The T cell receptor (beta chain) under discussion was sequenced for a study of identical twins (dated by TCRdb to 2016 to 2018). About the full investigation: To test whether fetal clonotypes persist, the study used deep sequencing on TCR alpha and beta repertoires from monozygotic twins, unrelated adults of various ages, and cord blood. To rule out contamination, the twin experiments were replicated at different times with different library preparation protocols. Broad study findings and their caveats: Zero-insertion analyses could be partly confounded by invariant T cells such as MAIT and iNKT, though diverse VJ usage argued against such confounding for most clonotypes. Fewer insertions were carried by abundant cord blood beta clonotypes, a similar but weaker trend appeared in young adult naive repertoires, and no such trend appeared in memory repertoires. Compared with coincidental sharing between unrelated individuals, out-of-frame TCR alpha sequences shared between twins had an excess of sequences with low generation probability. Excess twin sharing in beta out-of-frame sequences was weaker because fewer shared sequences lowered the signal-to-noise ratio. Conclusions relied on cross-sectional statistical analysis, since the same donors could not be followed over many years. In monozygotic twins, out-of-frame TCR alpha sharing was systematically underestimated by recombination models, although the models agreed with sharing between unrelated individuals.

This clonotype was recorded a few times. Its antigen target is currently unknown. No quality values exist for individual bases; no much larger clone is one base distant. Every donor was a healthy Caucasian. V sheds 3 bases and J sheds 4 bases, leaving 14 bases between their ends. The CDR3, from cysteine to phenylalanine, totals 15 residues. Solely the CDR3 DNA is kept, with 45 bases framed from the first base. CDR1 and CDR2 were assigned from the germline V gene as MDHEN and SYDVKM. Libraries were built with 5' RACE. Sequencer: Illumina HiSeq 2000. A universal primer binding site was introduced by template switching, and a unique molecular identifier was present in the final cDNA, enabling accurate counting of TCR cDNA molecules. First-strand cDNA for TCR alpha and beta chains was synthesized from specific primers in the conserved constant-segment region. To control for contamination, every cDNA library carried two barcodes: a SMART-Mk sample barcode plus Illumina barcodes. Two successive PCR steps introduced TruSeq adapter sequences along with Illumina sample barcodes. The Illumina HiSeq platform was used with custom primers to sequence TCR alpha and beta cDNA libraries. On the authors' methods: Unique molecular identifiers were extracted from raw reads with MiGEC, and CDR3 positions were determined with MiXCR. For each individual, recombination models were inferred using an EM algorithm with the repgenHMM and IGoR tools. The analysis of shared clonotypes was done with the tcR package in R, with sharing normalized by the product of cloneset sizes. To study raw recombination free of thymic and clonal selection effects, out-of-frame nonproductive sequences were analyzed. TCRdb cleaned the public reads at Q25 with fastp, built clones with MiXCR and kept in-frame beta chains. Under each unique CDR3 protein, matching rows form one entry showing the most common genes and DNA. TCRdb, not the authors, supplied the V and J calls. The sample profile shows 1.5 million to 2 million distinct CDR3 sequences; roughly a third of them were found once. The top ten clonotypes cover about 0.27% of the sample.

The receptor was derived from a newborn girl in good health. The V and J genes are TRBV28 and TRBJ2-3, with no reliable assignment of the D segment. The sample taken for sequencing was cord blood. CDR3 sequence: CASSLSSRWADTQYF. The DNA reads as follows: TGTGCCAGCAGTTTGAGCAGCAGGTGGGCAGATACGCAGTATTTT.